This TCR beta chain was documented in a study of OX40 agonist ivuxolimab in advanced cancers. Study at large: Every 2 weeks, patients got intravenous ivuxolimab at one of six dose levels (0.01-10 mg/kg).

TCRdb keeps only in-frame clones here, not all; method: immunoSEQ multiplex PCR. The data hold about 41,000 clones, with approximately 88% observed a single time. Autoimmune disease history or systemic immunosuppression disqualified patients. The length of the CDR3 is 15 residues. Germline V gene data show CDR1 as SNHLY and CDR2 as FYNNEI. Trimming pared 2 bases from V and 1 base from J, leaving 10 bases between. This TCR was sampled from an adult with an advanced solid tumor such as melanoma, head and neck, liver or kidney cancer. The sample here was CD4+ or CD8+ T cells sorted from blood, taken in a trial of the OX40 agonist ivuxolimab. The V and J genes are TRBV2 and TRBJ2-3, with D unclear. The CDR3 reads CASSEYRSGTDTQYF. DNA for the CDR3: TGTGCCAGCAGTGAATATAGGAGCGGCACAGATACGCAGTATTTT.